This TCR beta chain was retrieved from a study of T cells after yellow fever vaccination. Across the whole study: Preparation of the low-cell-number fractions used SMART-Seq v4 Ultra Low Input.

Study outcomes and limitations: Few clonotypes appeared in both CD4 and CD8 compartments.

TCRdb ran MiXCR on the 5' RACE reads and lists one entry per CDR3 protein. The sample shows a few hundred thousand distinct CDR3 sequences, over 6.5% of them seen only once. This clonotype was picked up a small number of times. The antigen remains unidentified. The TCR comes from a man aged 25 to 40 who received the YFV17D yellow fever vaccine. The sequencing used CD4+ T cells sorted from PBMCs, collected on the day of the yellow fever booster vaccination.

CDR3 amino acids: CASSSDSTGGYTF. DNA for the CDR3: TGTGCCAGCTCGTCTGACAGTACGGGCGGCTACACCTTC. The V call is TRBV18, the J call TRBJ1-2, with D tentatively TRBD1 (5 bases). Trimming shortened V by 6 bases and J by 8 bases, and 16 bases separated the two germline ends. The germline V gene encodes CDR1 KGHSH and CDR2 LQKENI. The CDR3 spans 13 residues. The full variable domain, rest sourced from reference TRBV18 and TRBJ1-2, is NAGVMQNPRHLVRRRGQEARLRCSPMKGHSHVYWYRQLPEEGLKFMVYLQKENIIDESGMPKERFSAEFPKEGPSILRIQQVVRGDSAAYFCASSSDSTGGYTFGSGTRLTVV.